A single sample gave rise to the 29 T cell receptor beta chains below, sequenced in a study of T cell changes during pregnancy in multiple sclerosis. This table comes from immunoSEQ multiplex PCR, and its TCRdb copy is limited to in-frame clones, with some not included. This repertoire shows approximately 65,000 clones, about 96% found once; its top ten account for roughly 2.3%. Material: CD8+ T cells from peripheral blood mononuclear cells, obtained after pregnancy. The source of these receptors is a female donor with multiple sclerosis, enrolled in a pregnancy study.

V gene TRBV11-2 combines with J gene TRBJ1-1; possibly TRBD1 for D (6 bases). Germline V gene data show CDR1 as SGHAT and CDR2 as FQNNGV. The V and J ends lost 4 bases and 3 bases respectively, with 18 bases between them. The length of the CDR3 is 16 residues. This CDR3 is CASSSFPGHKDTEAFF. CDR3 in DNA: TGTGCCAGCAGCTCCTTCCCGGGACATAAAGACACTGAAGCTTTCTTT.

J is TRBJ1-5 and V is TRBV9; D remains unclear. CDR1 is SGDLS, CDR2 YYNGEE, per germline. The length of the CDR3 is 14 residues. Between the trimmed V and J ends, which lost 4 bases and 5 bases, there was a span of 13 bases. The CDR3 is CASSSTDADQPQHF. The CDR3 region has the DNA TGTGCCAGCAGCTCCACAGACGCTGATCAGCCCCAGCATTTT.

The gene calls are TRBV2 and TRBJ2-1; D perhaps matches TRBD1 (6 bases). This CDR3 has 13 residues. V gave up 2 bases and J gave up 8 bases, with 10 bases separating them. Looked up from germline, CDR1 is SNHLY and CDR2 is FYNNEI. The CDR3 DNA reads as TGTGCCAGCAGTGAATCACAGGGCTATGAGCAGTTCTTC. As protein: CASSESQGYEQFF.

The chain combines TRBV29-1 with TRBJ2-2; D possibly corresponds to TRBD2 (5 bases). V was cut by 0 bases and J by 7 bases, with 6 bases left in between. This CDR3 spans 12 amino acids. Germline V gene lookup returns CDR1 SQVTM and CDR2 ANQGSEA. The CDR3 DNA reads as TGCAGCGTTGAAGAGGGAGTCGGGGAGCTGTTTTTT. Translation: CSVEEGVGELFF.

This rearrangement joins TRBV28 to TRBJ2-5; TRBD1 is a possible D gene (6 bases). The CDR3 contains 15 residues. Trimming left V 4 bases short and J 0 bases short, with 12 bases between. Germline V CDR1 and CDR2: MDHEN, SYDVKM. The CDR3 sequence: CASSSPTGYQETQYF. CDR3 sequence (DNA): TGTGCCAGCAGTTCCCCCACAGGGTACCAAGAGACCCAGTACTTC.

This rearrangement joins TRBV10-2 to TRBJ2-1, with D perhaps TRBD2 (6 bases). The V end was cut by 3 bases, the J end by 7 bases, with 16 bases between. The CDR3 extends over 15 amino acids. Germline CDR1 and CDR2: WSHSY and SAAADI. This chain's CDR3 is CASSDVSGLRNEQFF. The CDR3 DNA is TGCGCCAGCAGTGACGTCAGCGGGCTGAGGAATGAGCAGTTCTTC.

CDR3 amino acids: CASSAGPDTGELFF. CDR3 DNA sequence: TGTGCCAGCAGTGCAGGGCCAGACACCGGGGAGCTGTTTTTT. The rearrangement joins TRBV6-4 to TRBJ2-2; D perhaps matches TRBD1 (5 bases). The length of the CDR3 is 14 residues. V lost 4 bases to trimming and J lost 3 bases, with 9 bases between them. The germline gives CDR1 MRHNA, CDR2 SNTAGT.

This clone was recorded only once. J is TRBJ2-7 and V is TRBV14, with TRBD1 matching over 7 bases. CDR1 is SGHDN and CDR2 is FVKESK in the germline V gene. The V gene end was trimmed by 6 bases and the J gene end by 6 bases; junction bases not matched to a gene: 11. This CDR3 is 14 amino acids long. CDR3 residues: CASSLQGPGGEQYF. The CDR3 nucleotides read TGTGCCAGCAGTCTACAGGGGCCCGGCGGCGAGCAGTACTTC.

The J gene is TRBJ2-7, the V gene TRBV28; a possible D gene is TRBD1 (7 bases). The CDR3 contains 13 residues. Germline V gene data show CDR1 as MDHEN and CDR2 as SYDVKM. Trimming removed 0 bases from V and 6 bases from J, with 9 bases in between. CDR3: CASSLWEGAEQYF. CDR3 DNA: TGTGCCAGCAGTTTATGGGAGGGGGCCGAGCAGTACTTC.

The chain combines TRBV4-3 with TRBJ2-3, with D possibly TRBD2 on 6 matching bases. Germline V gene lookup returns CDR1 LGHNA and CDR2 YSLEER. Trimming cost V 6 bases and J 2 bases, with 12 bases left between them. The CDR3 extends over 14 amino acids. The CDR3 region is CASSPGLITDTQYF. The CDR3 bases are TGCGCCAGCAGTCCGGGACTCATCACAGATACGCAGTATTTT.

CDR3 loop: CASTHSYNEQFF. CDR3 bases: TGTGCCAGCACACACTCCTACAATGAGCAGTTCTTC. V and J are TRBV6-1 and TRBJ2-1; D gene uncertain. V lost 7 bases, J lost 0 bases, and 4 bases lay in between. The CDR3 covers 12 residues. Germline CDR1 reads MNHNS; CDR2 reads SASEGT.

The gene calls are TRBV7-9 and TRBJ2-7; perhaps TRBD1 as D (5 bases). From germline, CDR1 is SEHNR and CDR2 FQNEAQ (reference sequence). The germline V and J ends were trimmed by 5 bases and 5 bases, with 16 bases remaining between them. This CDR3 is 14 amino acids long. For the CDR3, the DNA is TGTGCCAGCAGCCTCGCCCAGGGCTACCACGAGCAGTACTTC. It codes for CASSLAQGYHEQYF.

The chain employs TRBV27 and TRBJ2-7; 15 bases align to TRBD2. The V segment lost 4 bases and the J segment 6 bases; nucleotides outside the gene matches: 1. The germline V gene encodes CDR1 MNHEY and CDR2 SMNVEV (reference sequence). The CDR3 spans 14 residues. Here the CDR3 reads CASSSGLAGGEQYF. As DNA, the CDR3 is TGTGCCAGCAGTTCGGGACTAGCGGGAGGCGAGCAGTACTTC.

The chain uses TRBV7-9 and TRBJ2-1, with 10 bases that match TRBD1. CDR3 length equals 17 residues. The V and J ends lost 8 bases and 5 bases, in that order; junction bases with no gene match: 15. CDR1 is SEHNR, CDR2 FQNEAQ, per germline (reference sequence). CDR3 coding DNA: TGTGCCAGCGTTCTAAGACAGGGGGCGAGACTCGACAATGAGCAGTTCTTC. Its protein product is CASVLRQGARLDNEQFF.

This chain joins TRBV5-6 and TRBJ1-4; D is perhaps TRBD1 (6 bases). Germline CDR1 is SGHDT and CDR2 is YYEEEE. The CDR3 sequence is 16 residues long. Trimming stripped 0 bases from V and 4 bases from J, with 13 bases between. DNA of the CDR3: TGTGCCAGCAGCTTGGCCCTACAGGGCCTTAATGAAAAACTGTTTTTT. The encoded protein is CASSLALQGLNEKLFF.

The sample holds one count of this clone. The chain joins TRBV4-1 to TRBJ2-1, with 8 bases aligning to TRBD2. CDR3 length equals 12 residues. Looked up from germline, CDR1 is MGHRA and CDR2 is YSYEKL. The J segment lost 7 bases and the V segment lost 11 bases, leaving 7 bases of the junction unmatched. CDR3: CAASGRENEQFF. CDR3 nucleotides: TGCGCCGCCAGCGGGAGAGAGAATGAGCAGTTCTTC.

This clone appeared a few times. V usage is TRBV18 and J usage is TRBJ2-5, with TRBD1 matching over 8 bases. The V and J ends lost 2 bases and 5 bases, in that order; junction bases with no gene match: 13. This CDR3 is 17 amino acids long. Germline CDR1 reads KGHSH; CDR2 reads LQKENI. DNA for the CDR3: TGTGCCAGCTCACCAAGTTCAGGGGGCGCAACAGGGGAGACCCAGTACTTC. This sequence encodes CASSPSSGGATGETQYF.

The chain carries TRBV5-1 and TRBJ2-1; the match to TRBD2 covers 13 bases. CDR3 length: 17 residues. Germline V gene sequence: CDR1 SGHRS, CDR2 YFSETQ. Germline trimming cut 0 bases from V and 8 bases from J; bases unmatched to any gene: 8. The CDR3 is CASSLAMRTSGSDEQFF. CDR3 sequence (DNA): TGCGCCAGCAGCTTGGCCATGAGGACTAGCGGGAGCGATGAGCAGTTCTTC.

The V gene is TRBV12-5, the J gene TRBJ2-3; 9 bases are a match to TRBD2. With V trimmed by 6 bases and J by 1 base, 8 bases remained unmatched. The CDR3 consists of 16 residues. Germline values: CDR1 LGHNT, CDR2 FRNRAP. DNA of the CDR3: TGTGCTAGTGGGACCTACTTAGCGGGGGGCACAGATACGCAGTATTTT. It encodes CASGTYLAGGTDTQYF.

The chain recombines TRBV6-6 with TRBJ2-3, with no clear D. This CDR3 has 14 amino acids. V was shortened by 5 bases and J by 3 bases, with 12 bases between the two germline ends. Germline-derived CDR1 and CDR2 are MNHNY and SVGAGI (reference sequence). The CDR3 protein is CASSLQAFTDTQYF. As DNA, the CDR3 is TGTGCCAGCAGTCTGCAGGCGTTTACAGATACGCAGTATTTT.

The V call is TRBV27, the J call TRBJ1-2, with D unclear. CDR1 and CDR2 (germline): MNHEY, SMNVEV (reference sequence). This CDR3 has 12 amino acids. V lost 6 bases and J lost 6, with 11 bases in between. The CDR3 loop is CASRGSQDGYTF. In DNA, the CDR3 is TGTGCCAGCAGGGGCAGTCAGGATGGCTACACCTTC.

The V gene is TRBV29-1, the J gene TRBJ2-7; TRBD2 might be the D (6 bases). CDR3 length: 14 residues. V was pared by 5 bases and J by 0 bases, with 14 bases between. CDR1 and CDR2 (germline): SQVTM, ANQGSEA. The CDR3 coding sequence is TGCAGCGTTTCCTCGAGGGAGGCCTCCTACGAGCAGTACTTC. This gives the protein CSVSSREASYEQYF.

The chain carries TRBV6-5 and TRBJ1-5; D remains ambiguous. Per germline, CDR1 MNHEY and CDR2 SVGAGI. The CDR3 extends over 13 amino acids. The ends were cut back, 0 bases at V and 4 bases at J, with 4 bases in the middle. Here the CDR3 reads CASSYSRNQPQHF. For the CDR3, the DNA is TGTGCCAGCAGTTACTCCAGAAATCAGCCCCAGCATTTT.

The chain couples TRBV5-6 to TRBJ1-1; D is undetermined. The germline CDR1 and CDR2 sequences are SGHDT and YYEEEE. The CDR3 extends over 13 amino acids. V was shortened by 1 base and J by 1 base, with 5 bases between the two germline ends. CDR3 sequence: CASSLHGNTEAFF. The CDR3, as DNA: TGTGCCAGCAGCTTGCACGGGAACACTGAAGCTTTCTTT.

V gene TRBV14 combines with J gene TRBJ2-7, with 10 bases fitting TRBD2. The CDR3 is 14 residues long. The trim removed 3 bases at V and 5 bases at J, leaving 4 bases unmatched. Germline CDR1 is SGHDN and CDR2 is FVKESK. DNA of the CDR3: TGTGCCAGCAGCCAGCTAGCGGGAGTCGACGAGCAGTACTTC. It yields the protein CASSQLAGVDEQYF.

This clone showed up just once. Written as DNA, the CDR3 is TGTGCCAGCAGCGTAGGACTAGAGTGGTCCGGGGAGCTGTTTTTT. Translated: CASSVGLEWSGELFF. The rearrangement uses TRBV9 and TRBJ2-2, with D maybe TRBD2 (6 bases). V lost 0 bases to trimming and J lost 6 bases, with 12 bases between them. This CDR3 contains 15 residues. From germline, CDR1 is SGDLS and CDR2 YYNGEE.

The chain joins TRBV19 to TRBJ2-6, with 8 bases lining up with TRBD1. V lost 7 bases and J lost 1; bases outside the gene matches: 12. The CDR3 covers 18 residues. Per the germline V gene, CDR1 is LNHDA and CDR2 is SQIVND (reference sequence). The CDR3 spells CASIGTGTGSSGANVLTF. In DNA, the CDR3 is TGTGCCAGTATTGGGACCGGGACAGGTTCGTCTGGGGCCAACGTCCTGACTTTC. Full variable domain (outside the CDR3, taken from reference TRBV19 and TRBJ2-6): DGGITQSPKYLFRKEGQNVTLSCEQNLNHDAMYWYRQDPGQGLRLIYYSQIVNDFQKGDIAEGYSVSREKKESFPLTVTSAQKNPTAFYLCASIGTGTGSSGANVLTFGAGSRLTVL.

This chain joins TRBV19 and TRBJ1-4, with D possibly matching TRBD1 (6 bases). Per the germline V gene, CDR1 is LNHDA and CDR2 is SQIVND (reference sequence). The CDR3 is made up of 14 amino acids. V lost 3 bases, J lost 4 bases, and 9 bases lay in between. The CDR3: CASSMTGYNEKLFF. CDR3 nucleotide sequence: TGTGCCAGTAGTATGACAGGTTATAATGAAAAACTGTTTTTT.

The J gene is TRBJ2-3, the V gene TRBV9; 11 nucleotides match TRBD2. This CDR3 has 16 residues. The J segment lost 0 bases and the V segment lost 3 bases, leaving 3 bases of the junction unmatched. Germline assignment: CDR1 SGDLS and CDR2 YYNGEE. CDR3 DNA sequence: TGTGCCAGCAGCGGCTTAGCGGGAGGGAGCACAGATACGCAGTATTTT. It codes for CASSGLAGGSTDTQYF.